Sequencing of this T cell receptor beta chain was carried out in a study of vaccination and CD4 T cells after COVID-19. Turning to the study itself: Timing of post-vaccine sample collection was a median approximately 72 days after dose two, with a range of 14 to 241.

V lost 3 bases to trimming and J lost 13 bases, with 37 bases between them. Germline V gives CDR1 LNHNV, CDR2 YYDKDF (reference sequence). This CDR3 has 21 amino acids. Treatment denoted: 10-day PBMC culture with coronavirus spike peptide pools or control peptides (ViraFEST assay). The unexposed donor's CD4+ T cells were collected before the COVID-19 pandemic (2011-2018). Concerning this clonotype itself: What it recognizes is unknown.

Sequence data for DNA of cultured CD4+ T cells were generated by the Oncomine TCR Beta short-read assay. TCRdb re-derived calls from the PCR reads in MiXCR, one entry per CDR3 protein. The table shows 5,500 to 8,000 distinct CDR3 sequences, with 50% occurring only once. This sequence was found in a human donor in good health. The sequencing sample was made of CD4+ T cells from blood, cultured in vitro. The chain carries TRBV15 and TRBJ1-6, with a weak D call TRBD1 (5 bases). The CDR3 region is CATSSDRGVDFLGSNWPPLHF. CDR3 in DNA: TGTGCCACCAGCAGCGATAGGGGAGTAGACTTTCTCGGCTCTAACTGGCCCCCCCTCCACTTT.